This TCR beta chain comes out of a study of Siglec-9 on CD8 T cells in melanoma. Overall study findings and caveats: In melanoma tumors, a Siglec-9-marked effector memory CD8+ subset reportedly appeared to accumulate.

As concerns this clone: What it binds is unknown.

Germline CDR1 SGHVS, CDR2 FQNEAQ. The CDR3 loop spans 13 amino acids. V was shortened by 5 bases and J by 10 bases, with 15 bases between the two germline ends. Profiled with immunoSEQ multiplex PCR; TCRdb holds only in-frame clones, not every one. The sample lists roughly 35,000 clones; about 80% were seen once. The chain joins TRBV7-8 to TRBJ2-1; a weak D match, TRBD1 (6 bases). The sample was Siglec-9- CD8+ T cells sorted from blood. The origin of this receptor is a human donor in good health. The DNA of the CDR3 is TGTGCCAGCAGCCCGGACAGTCGAGCGGAGCAGTTCTTC. Protein product: CASSPDSRAEQFF.